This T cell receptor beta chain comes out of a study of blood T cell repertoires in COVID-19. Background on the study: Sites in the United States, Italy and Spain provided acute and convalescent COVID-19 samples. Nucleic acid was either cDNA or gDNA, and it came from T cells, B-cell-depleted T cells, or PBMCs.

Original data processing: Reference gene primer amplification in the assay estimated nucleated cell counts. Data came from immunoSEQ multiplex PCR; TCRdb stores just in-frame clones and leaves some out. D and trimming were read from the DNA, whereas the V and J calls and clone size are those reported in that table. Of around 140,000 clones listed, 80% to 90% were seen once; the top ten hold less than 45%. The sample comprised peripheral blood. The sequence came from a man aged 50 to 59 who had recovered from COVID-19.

The chain's CDR3 is CASSPKGARSGEQYF. CDR3 sequence (DNA): TGTGCCAGCAGTCCCAAGGGGGCTCGATCGGGGGAGCAGTACTTC. This chain links TRBV6-5 with TRBJ2-7, with TRBD1 matching 7 bases. The trim removed 5 bases at V and 7 bases at J, leaving 14 bases unmatched. This CDR3 has 15 residues. CDR1 and CDR2 from the germline V gene are MNHEY and SVGAGI.